The next 20 T cell receptor beta chains were all read from a single sample in a study of PD-L1 blockade in urothelial cancer. The table came from immunoSEQ multiplex PCR; TCRdb's copy has only in-frame clones and leaves some out. Of 95,000 or so clones in the sample, around 90% were seen once. Time point of the sample: pretreatment peripheral blood. Sequencing was performed on PBMCs, taken around atezolizumab (anti-PD-L1) treatment. All receptors derive from a man in his 60s with urothelial cancer.

The chain has TRBV4-1 and TRBJ2-7; D is perhaps TRBD1 (6 bases). This CDR3 comprises 17 residues. Germline V gene sequence: CDR1 MGHRA, CDR2 YSYEKL. V lost 4 bases and J 3 bases, leaving 22 bases between the germline ends. CDR3 nucleotide sequence: TGCGCCAGCAGCCTAAGGGGGAACAGGGTAGGTGTCTACGAGCAGTACTTC. This sequence encodes CASSLRGNRVGVYEQYF.

The V gene is TRBV4-3, the J gene TRBJ1-4; D ambiguous. The CDR3 sequence is 16 residues long. Germline V gene sequence: CDR1 LGHNA, CDR2 YSLEER. Trimming stripped 1 base from V and 8 bases from J, with 17 bases between. CDR3 DNA sequence: TGCGCCAGCAGCCAAGGGACCGGAGCGGATGGGGAAAAACTGTTTTTT. Translation: CASSQGTGADGEKLFF.

This rearrangement joins TRBV30 to TRBJ1-3, with D maybe TRBD1 (5 bases). Between the trimmed V and J ends, which lost 3 bases and 0 bases, there was a span of 15 bases. The CDR3 spans 16 residues. Looked up from germline, CDR1 is GTSNPN and CDR2 is SVGIG (reference sequence). As DNA, the CDR3 is TGTGCCTGGAGCGGGGGGTGGTCCATCTCTGGAAACACCATATATTTT. This gives the protein CAWSGGWSISGNTIYF.

The chain recombines TRBV18 with TRBJ1-1, with 7 bases matching TRBD1. CDR1 is KGHSH and CDR2 is LQKENI in the germline V gene. The CDR3 runs 15 residues. J lost 3 bases, V lost 4 bases, and 8 bases had no gene match. CDR3 nucleotide sequence: TGTGCCAGCTCACTCAGGGGGGTATTTGACACTGAAGCTTTCTTT. Translating gives CASSLRGVFDTEAFF. The entire variable domain, with the rest obtained from reference TRBV18 and TRBJ1-1, is as follows: NAGVMQNPRHLVRRRGQEARLRCSPMKGHSHVYWYRQLPEEGLKFMVYLQKENIIDESGMPKERFSAEFPKEGPSILRIQQVVRGDSAAYFCASSLRGVFDTEAFFGQGTRLTVV.

The chain recombines TRBV9 with TRBJ2-5; 7 bases agree with TRBD2. Trimming removed 0 bases from V and 5 bases from J; junction bases left unmatched: 7. The CDR3 loop spans 15 amino acids. Germline V gives CDR1 SGDLS, CDR2 YYNGEE. CDR3 sequence reads: CASSVEGHGRETQYF. The CDR3 nucleotides are TGTGCCAGCAGCGTAGAGGGGCACGGGAGGGAGACCCAGTACTTC.

This chain connects TRBV30 to TRBJ1-2; D is possibly TRBD1 (5 bases). Per the germline V gene, CDR1 is GTSNPN and CDR2 is SVGIG (reference sequence). CDR3 length: 12 residues. V lost 4 bases, J lost 9 bases, and 15 bases lay in between. CDR3 loop: CAWITGGLSYTF. The CDR3 DNA reads as TGTGCCTGGATCACCGGGGGACTGAGCTACACCTTC.

This sequence joins TRBV19 and TRBJ2-3; 8 nucleotides line up with TRBD2. Germline trimming cut 3 bases from V and 2 bases from J; bases unmatched to any gene: 7. Germline-derived CDR1 and CDR2 are LNHDA and SQIVND (reference sequence). This CDR3 is 16 amino acids long. CDR3 residues: CASSMIAGSNTDTQYF. CDR3 sequence (DNA): TGTGCCAGTAGTATGATAGCGGGGAGTAACACAGATACGCAGTATTTT.

This clone was found once. This chain joins TRBV19 and TRBJ2-7; TRBD2 matches 7 bases. Trimming took 5 bases from V and 3 from J; bases not matched to a gene: 4. This CDR3 is 13 amino acids long. CDR1 and CDR2 from the germline V gene are LNHDA and SQIVND (reference sequence). CDR3 DNA: TGTGCCAGTAGTCTAAGGACTAGCTACGAGCAGTACTTC. It translates to CASSLRTSYEQYF.

This chain joins TRBV19 and TRBJ1-2; D is undetermined. There are 11 residues in the CDR3. The V end lost 6 bases, the J end lost 4 bases, and 6 bases lay between the germline ends. CDR1 LNHDA and CDR2 SQIVND come from the germline V gene (reference sequence). The CDR3 nucleotides read TGTGCCAGTAGCCGGGGCTATGGCTACACCTTC. This codes for CASSRGYGYTF.

The gene calls are TRBV11-3 and TRBJ2-1, with D maybe TRBD1 (5 bases). Germline lookup yields CDR1 SGHNT and CDR2 YENEEA. The CDR3 contains 15 residues. V dropped 5 bases and J dropped 2 bases, with 13 bases sitting between them. CDR3 amino acids: CASSPKAGPYNEQFF. In DNA, the CDR3 is TGTGCCAGCAGCCCAAAAGCAGGGCCCTACAATGAGCAGTTCTTC.

This clone was detected once. The gene calls are TRBV18 and TRBJ2-7; possible D gene TRBD1, 5 bases. Germline lookup yields CDR1 KGHSH and CDR2 LQKENI. The CDR3 is 14 residues long. With 0 bases removed from V and 4 bases from J, the gap between germline ends came to 10 bases. The CDR3 reads CASSPPGRPYEQYF. CDR3 in DNA: TGTGCCAGCTCACCACCGGGGCGACCATACGAGCAGTACTTC.

This clone has just a few counts. The chain recombines TRBV6-6 with TRBJ2-5; TRBD2 is a possible D gene (6 bases). The CDR3 loop spans 15 amino acids. The V gene lost 2 bases and the J gene lost 1 base, with 11 bases spanning the gap. CDR1 and CDR2 from the germline V gene are MNHNY and SVGAGI (reference sequence). The CDR3 nucleotides read TGTGCCAGCAGTTACCCCGGGGGAGGCCAAGAGACCCAGTACTTC. This encodes CASSYPGGGQETQYF.

Only a few counts were recorded for this clone. The genes are TRBV28 and TRBJ1-5; maybe TRBD1 (5 bases). Trimming removed 8 bases at V and 6 bases at J, with 11 bases between. CDR3 length equals 12 residues. CDR1 and CDR2 (germline): MDHEN, SYDVKM. The CDR3 DNA is TGTGCCAGCGGAGGGGTGGTTCAGCCCCAGCATTTT. Translating it yields CASGGVVQPQHF.

This clone has only a few counts. The chain links TRBV11-2 to TRBJ1-2, with D perhaps TRBD1 (5 bases). Germline V gene lookup returns CDR1 SGHAT and CDR2 FQNNGV. Trimming shortened V by 7 bases and J by 6 bases, and 24 bases separated the two germline ends. CDR3 size: 16 residues. The CDR3 DNA is TGTGCCAGCACCCGATTTGGAGGGGAAGTTTCGAATGGCTACACCTTC. Translation: CASTRFGGEVSNGYTF.

The chain carries TRBV28 and TRBJ1-5; D is possibly TRBD1 (6 bases). This CDR3 is built from 17 residues. The V end was cut by 8 bases, the J end by 3 bases, with 23 bases between. The germline V gene has CDR1 MDHEN and CDR2 SYDVKM. This CDR3 reads CASSPIGQLTLNQPQHF. CDR3 sequence (DNA): TGTGCCAGCTCGCCTATAGGACAGCTTACTCTCAATCAGCCCCAGCATTTT.

This chain joins TRBV2 and TRBJ2-1; tentative D call: TRBD2 (5 bases). The CDR3 is made up of 14 amino acids. V lost 6 bases and J lost 5, with 14 bases in between. CDR1 and CDR2 (germline): SNHLY, FYNNEI. The CDR3 region is CASRAPQRNNEQFF. CDR3 DNA: TGTGCCAGCAGGGCCCCTCAGCGGAACAATGAGCAGTTCTTC.

The V call is TRBV6-6, the J call TRBJ1-5; no reliable D call. Trimming cost V 4 bases and J 6 bases, with 10 bases left between them. In germline, CDR1 is MNHNY, CDR2 SVGAGI (reference sequence). The CDR3 runs to 13 residues. The CDR3 region is CASSFSPGQPQHF. The CDR3 DNA is TGTGCCAGCAGTTTTTCCCCGGGTCAGCCCCAGCATTTT.

In this sample, this clone turned up a few times. The V and J genes are TRBV2 and TRBJ1-5; no clear D gene. The CDR3 extends over 13 amino acids. Germline CDR1 and CDR2: SNHLY and FYNNEI. With 4 bases removed from V and 2 bases from J, the gap between germline ends came to 6 bases. CDR3 nucleotides: TGTGCCAGCAGTGTCGGGGGCAATCAGCCCCAGCATTTT. Amino acid sequence: CASSVGGNQPQHF. Based on the CDR3 plus reference TRBV2 and TRBJ1-5, the full variable domain is EPEVTQTPSHQVTQMGQEVILRCVPISNHLYFYWYRQILGQKVEFLVSFYNNEISEKSEIFDDQFSVERPDGSNFTLKIRSTKLEDSAMYFCASSVGGNQPQHFGDGTRLSIL.

This rearrangement joins TRBV28 to TRBJ2-7, with TRBD1 matching over 7 bases. Germline V gene data show CDR1 as MDHEN and CDR2 as SYDVKM. The CDR3 has 15 amino acids. Trimming cost V 4 bases and J 3 bases; bases outside gene matches: 9. The CDR3 here is CASSSSGQTSYEQYF. The CDR3 nucleotides are TGTGCCAGCAGTTCATCGGGACAGACCAGCTACGAGCAGTACTTC.

V is TRBV7-6 and J is TRBJ2-1, with 12 bases aligning to TRBD2. The germline CDR1 and CDR2 sequences are SGHVS and FNYEAQ. V trimming: 4 bases; J trimming: 3 bases; junction bases outside the gene matches: 7. CDR3 length: 17 residues. CDR3 amino acids: CASSSQLAGGYYNEQFF. The CDR3 coding sequence is TGTGCCAGCAGCTCCCAACTAGCGGGAGGCTACTACAATGAGCAGTTCTTC.